This TCR beta chain is drawn from a study of OX40 agonist ivuxolimab in advanced cancers. As to this clone: Its antigen is as yet unknown.

The assay was immunoSEQ multiplex PCR, and TCRdb's table has in-frame clones only and misses some. The profile covers 20,000 to 25,000 clones, with 70% to 90% appearing a single time and 34% taken by the ten largest. Study-wide findings and caveats: At 0.1 to 3.0 mg/kg and by week 6, clonal expansion occurred in CD4+ and CD8+ blood T cells.

The V end was cut by 0 bases, the J end by 0 bases, with 3 bases between. This CDR3 region has 14 residues. Germline V gene lookup returns CDR1 MNHEY and CDR2 SVGAGI. The receptor was isolated from an adult with an advanced solid tumor such as melanoma, head and neck, liver or kidney cancer. The V and J genes are TRBV6-5 and TRBJ1-5; D call uncertain. The source was CD4+ or CD8+ T cells sorted from blood, collected in a trial of the OX40 agonist ivuxolimab. The CDR3 loop is CASSYSSSNQPQHF. In nucleotides, the CDR3 is TGTGCCAGCAGTTACTCTTCTAGCAATCAGCCCCAGCATTTT.